The clone carrying this T cell receptor (beta chain) was recorded only once. Its specificity is not known. This sample stems from a study of a mutant IDH1 vaccine in newly diagnosed glioma. Study overall: Patients began vaccination 4-6 weeks after radiotherapy alone, or with temozolomide cycles.

The assay was immunoSEQ multiplex PCR, and TCRdb's table has in-frame clones only and misses some. The data contain 30,000 to 40,000 clones, about 92% of them singletons. As to time point: week 47, end of study. A single vaccine dose contained 300 ug of mutant IDH1 20-mer peptide, and topical imiquimod was used with it. Patients underwent eight vaccinations, which took place in weeks 1, 3, 5, 7, 11, 15, 19 and 23. The sequence came from a man aged 40-55 years with glioma. The sequences come from PBMCs, collected from a glioma patient whose treatment included an IDH1 peptide vaccine.

CDR3 coding DNA: TGTGCCAGCAGCCAAGATCAGCCTCGACTGGGCCGGAGACCTGAAGCTTTCTTT. Translating it yields CASSQDQPRLGRRPEAFF. The chain recombines TRBV4-2 with TRBJ1-1; D gene ambiguous. This CDR3 is built from 18 residues. Germline loops: CDR1 LGHNA, CDR2 YNFKEQ. Trimming stripped 0 bases from V and 6 bases from J, with 23 bases between.